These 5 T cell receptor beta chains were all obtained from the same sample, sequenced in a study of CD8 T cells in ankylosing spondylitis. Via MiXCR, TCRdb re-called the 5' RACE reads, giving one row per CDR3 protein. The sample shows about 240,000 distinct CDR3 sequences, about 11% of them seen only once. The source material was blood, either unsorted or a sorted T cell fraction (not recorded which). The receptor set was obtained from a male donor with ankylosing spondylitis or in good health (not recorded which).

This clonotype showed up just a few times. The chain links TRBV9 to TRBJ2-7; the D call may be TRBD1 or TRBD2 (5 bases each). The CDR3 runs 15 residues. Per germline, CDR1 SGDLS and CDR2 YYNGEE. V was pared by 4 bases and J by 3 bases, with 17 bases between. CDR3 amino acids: CASSLQGTEFYEQYF. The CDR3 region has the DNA TGTGCCAGCAGCCTTCAAGGGACCGAGTTCTACGAGCAGTACTTC.

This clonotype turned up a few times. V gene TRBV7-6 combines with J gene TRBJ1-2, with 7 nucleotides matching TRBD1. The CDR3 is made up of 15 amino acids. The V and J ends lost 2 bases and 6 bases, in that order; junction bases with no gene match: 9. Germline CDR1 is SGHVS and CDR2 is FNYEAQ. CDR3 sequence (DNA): TGTGCCAGCAGCTTATCCACCCGACAGGGTCATGGCTACACCTTC. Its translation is CASSLSTRQGHGYTF.

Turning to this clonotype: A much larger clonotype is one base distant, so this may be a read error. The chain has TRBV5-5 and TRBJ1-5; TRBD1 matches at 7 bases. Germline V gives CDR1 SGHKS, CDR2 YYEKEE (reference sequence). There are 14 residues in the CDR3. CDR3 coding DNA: TGTGCCAACAGCCGGGACAGAAGCAATCAGCCCCAGCATTTT. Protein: CANSRDRSNQPQHF.

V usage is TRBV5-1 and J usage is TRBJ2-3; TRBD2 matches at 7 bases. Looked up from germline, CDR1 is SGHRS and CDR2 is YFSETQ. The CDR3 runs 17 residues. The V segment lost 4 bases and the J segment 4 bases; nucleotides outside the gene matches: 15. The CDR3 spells CASSPNTGGTFPDTQYF. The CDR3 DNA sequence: TGCGCCAGCAGCCCCAATACGGGGGGTACTTTCCCAGATACGCAGTATTTT.

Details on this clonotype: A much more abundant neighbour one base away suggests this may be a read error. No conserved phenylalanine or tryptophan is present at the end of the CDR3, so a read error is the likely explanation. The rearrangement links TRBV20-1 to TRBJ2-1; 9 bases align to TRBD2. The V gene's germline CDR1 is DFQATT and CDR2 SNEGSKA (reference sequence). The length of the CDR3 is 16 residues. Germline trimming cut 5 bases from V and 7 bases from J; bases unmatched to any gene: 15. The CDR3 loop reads CSAFPPLAGFSNEQFL. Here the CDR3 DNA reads TGCAGTGCTTTCCCACCTCTAGCGGGATTTTCTAATGAGCAGTTCTTA.